These 18 T cell receptor beta chains were sequenced from one sample in a study of blood T cell repertoires in COVID-19. TCRdb's copy holds only in-frame clones and misses some; the assay was immunoSEQ multiplex PCR. The sample shows some 64,000 clones, around 76% of them seen only once. Sequenced input: peripheral blood. The receptors originated from a human donor in a cohort sampled during active COVID-19.

V is TRBV5-1 and J is TRBJ1-1; 9 bases map to TRBD1. The V segment lost 2 bases and the J segment 3 bases; nucleotides outside the gene matches: 5. Germline loops: CDR1 SGHRS, CDR2 YFSETQ. The CDR3 runs 15 residues. CDR3 coding DNA: TGCGCCAGCAGCTTATCGGGACAGGGATACACTGAAGCTTTCTTT. It translates to CASSLSGQGYTEAFF.

The chain couples TRBV6-4 to TRBJ1-6; perhaps TRBD1 as D (6 bases). The length of the CDR3 is 13 residues. Germline lookup yields CDR1 MRHNA and CDR2 SNTAGT. V was trimmed by 6 bases and J by 8 bases, leaving 11 bases between them. In nucleotides, the CDR3 is TGTGCCAGCAGGGCACAGGGAGATTCACCCCTCCACTTT. Translated, it gives CASRAQGDSPLHF.

This clone was counted a few times. DNA of the CDR3: TGTGCCAGTAGTATGGGGGGACAGTACGGCGAGCAGTACTTC. This sequence encodes CASSMGGQYGEQYF. This chain joins TRBV19 and TRBJ2-7; a weak D match, TRBD1 (7 bases). Trimming took off 3 bases at V and 6 bases at J, with 15 bases between the two ends. Germline V gene sequence: CDR1 LNHDA, CDR2 SQIVND (reference sequence). This CDR3 is 14 amino acids long.

Only a few counts were recorded for this clone. The rearrangement uses TRBV5-1 and TRBJ2-5; 7 nucleotides align to TRBD2. V lost 3 bases and J lost 5; bases outside the gene matches: 4. There are 13 residues in the CDR3. CDR1 is SGHRS, CDR2 YFSETQ, per germline. CDR3 in amino acids: CASSSGLDETQYF. CDR3 bases: TGCGCCAGCAGCTCAGGACTAGATGAGACCCAGTACTTC.

The V and J genes are TRBV30 and TRBJ2-1; D is perhaps TRBD2 (5 bases). There are 15 residues in the CDR3. Trimming cost V 3 bases and J 3 bases, with 15 bases left between them. The germline CDR1 and CDR2 sequences are GTSNPN and SVGIG (reference sequence). The CDR3 DNA reads TGTGCCTGGAGCTACGGGGAACTCCTCTACAATGAGCAGTTCTTC. Translated, it gives CAWSYGELLYNEQFF.

This clone has only a few counts. The chain uses TRBV6-5 and TRBJ2-7; 7 nucleotides agree with TRBD1. Trimming cost V 7 bases and J 7 bases; bases outside gene matches: 4. The germline CDR1 and CDR2 sequences are MNHEY and SVGAGI. CDR3 length equals 11 residues. CDR3 in amino acids: CASKNRGEQYF. The CDR3 coding sequence is TGTGCCAGCAAGAACAGGGGTGAGCAGTACTTC.

The chain recombines TRBV6-5 with TRBJ1-4, with D unclear. The CDR3 spans 14 residues. With 6 bases removed from V and 4 bases from J, the gap between germline ends came to 12 bases. Germline V CDR1 and CDR2: MNHEY, SVGAGI. Written as DNA, the CDR3 is TGTGCCAGCAGCGAGAGGCCCGGTAATGAAAAACTGTTTTTT. Translating gives CASSERPGNEKLFF.

This chain joins TRBV28 and TRBJ2-1; a possible D gene is TRBD2 (5 bases). CDR1 and CDR2 from the germline V gene are MDHEN and SYDVKM. V lost 2 bases, J lost 4 bases, and 12 bases lay in between. This CDR3 is built from 15 residues. The CDR3 reads CASSLLSGTYNEQFF. In DNA form, the CDR3 reads TGTGCCAGCAGTTTACTCTCGGGAACATACAATGAGCAGTTCTTC.

This rearrangement joins TRBV2 to TRBJ2-7; 7 bases align to TRBD2. J gave up 4 bases and V 5 bases, and 2 bases lay outside the gene matches. Germline CDR1 SNHLY, CDR2 FYNNEI. This CDR3 comprises 12 residues. Written as DNA, the CDR3 is TGTGCCAGCAGTCCGGGGGGATACGAGCAGTACTTC. This codes for CASSPGGYEQYF.

V usage is TRBV24-1 and J usage is TRBJ2-3; D unclear. This CDR3 region has 17 residues. The germline V gene has CDR1 KGHDR and CDR2 SFDVKD. V was clipped by 1 base and J by 0 bases, with 13 bases between them. The CDR3 loop reads CATSDFESDLSTDTQYF. The CDR3 DNA reads TGTGCCACCAGTGATTTTGAGAGCGATCTTAGCACAGATACGCAGTATTTT.

In this sample, this clone turned up once. The chain joins TRBV25-1 to TRBJ1-1, with 7 bases that match TRBD1. After removal of 1 base from V and 6 bases from J, the junction contained 2 bases not matched to a gene. Germline V gene data show CDR1 as MGHDK and CDR2 as SYGVNS. The CDR3 runs 13 residues. CDR3 protein: CASSEWQGAEAFF. CDR3 DNA: TGTGCCAGCAGTGAATGGCAGGGGGCTGAAGCTTTCTTT.

Turning to this clone: Germline and junction disagree at one end, which may indicate a read error. The V and J genes are TRBV19 and TRBJ2-4, with 8 positions matching TRBD1. The germline CDR1 and CDR2 sequences are LNHDA and SQIVND (reference sequence). The CDR3 totals 16 residues. CDR3 residues: CASSSVAAGGASPPRF. CDR3 DNA: TGTGCCAGTAGTTCAGTGGCGGCAGGGGGCGCGAGTCCCCCTCGATTC.

The chain has TRBV5-1 and TRBJ2-5; possibly TRBD1 for D (6 bases). Germline V gene lookup returns CDR1 SGHRS and CDR2 YFSETQ. The V and J ends lost 3 bases and 3 bases respectively, with 9 bases between them. The CDR3 is 13 residues long. The CDR3, as DNA: TGCGCCAGCAGCTGGCAGGGGAAAGAGACCCAGTACTTC. Residues: CASSWQGKETQYF.

The chain carries TRBV6-1 and TRBJ1-2; tentatively, D is TRBD1 (5 bases). The CDR3 runs 14 residues. Trimming took 2 bases from V and 6 from J, leaving 13 bases between them. The germline V gene has CDR1 MNHNS and CDR2 SASEGT. The DNA of the CDR3 is TGTGCCAGCAGTGAATTTTCAGGGCTGGATGGCTACACCTTC. Amino acids: CASSEFSGLDGYTF.

V is TRBV7-9 and J is TRBJ2-1, with TRBD2 identical over 10 bases. V was clipped by 5 bases and J by 5 bases; unmatched bases: 9. This CDR3 has 16 amino acids. Germline assignment: CDR1 SEHNR and CDR2 FQNEAQ (reference sequence). The CDR3 reads CASSLGLAAKNNEQFF. CDR3 DNA sequence: TGTGCCAGCAGCCTCGGACTAGCGGCAAAGAACAATGAGCAGTTCTTC.

The CDR3 DNA reads TGTGCCAGCAGCCAAGATCCCGGGACACGAAATACGCAGTATTTT. This translates into CASSQDPGTRNTQYF. J is TRBJ2-3 and V is TRBV3-1 (or the pseudogene TRBV3-2), with D possibly being TRBD1 (6 bases). Germline assignment: CDR1 LGHDT and CDR2 YNNKEL (reference sequence). V was trimmed by 0 bases and J by 7 bases, leaving 14 bases between them. The CDR3 is 15 residues long.

In nucleotides, the CDR3 is TGTGCCAGCAGCGTTCTAGCGGGGGAGTACAATGAGCAGTTCTTC. It codes for CASSVLAGEYNEQFF. The gene calls are TRBV9 and TRBJ2-1, with 10 bases lining up with TRBD2. Germline trimming cut 2 bases from V and 4 bases from J; bases unmatched to any gene: 3. Germline V lookup: CDR1 SGDLS, CDR2 YYNGEE. The CDR3 runs to 15 residues.

The chain recombines TRBV18 with TRBJ2-5; 7 bases are a match to TRBD1. This CDR3 is 15 amino acids long. V gave up 1 base and J gave up 7 bases; unmatched junction bases: 9. In germline, CDR1 is KGHSH, CDR2 LQKENI. The CDR3 reads CASSPLGQPFGTQYF. The CDR3 coding sequence is TGTGCCAGCTCACCACTGGGACAGCCTTTTGGGACCCAGTACTTC.